This entry is about one T cell receptor beta chain. The data were taken from a study of shared clonotypes between healthy human individuals. Per the study methods: Owing to the provision of junction-only sequences devoid of quality scores by immunoSEQ, filtering differed. Method: immunoSEQ multiplex PCR; TCRdb's copy keeps in-frame clones and lacks some. Clone size and the V and J calls come from that table; the DNA yielded D and trimming. The profile shows 2 million to 3 million clones, more than 80% of them singletons. The source of this sequence is a man aged 18 to 29 in good health. Sequences were obtained from naive CD4+ T cells sorted from blood. Subset specified: CD45RA+ positively selected.

The CDR3 bases are TGTGCCAGTAGTATAGAGGGTTACTATGGCTACACCTTC. Translation: CASSIEGYYGYTF. V and J are TRBV19 and TRBJ1-2; D call uncertain. Trimming removed 0 bases at V and 3 bases at J, with 5 bases between. Per germline, CDR1 LNHDA and CDR2 SQIVND (reference sequence). The CDR3 covers 13 residues.